This T cell receptor (beta chain) came from a study of T cell changes during pregnancy in multiple sclerosis. This clone has just one count. TCRdb's copy holds only in-frame clones and misses some; the assay was immunoSEQ multiplex PCR. This repertoire shows tens of thousands of clones, approximately 92% found once; its top ten account for roughly 3.3%. V gave up 0 bases and J gave up 6 bases, with 14 bases separating them. This CDR3 is 15 amino acids long. Germline values: CDR1 KGHSH, CDR2 LQKENI. This receptor was identified in a female donor in good health, enrolled as a control in a pregnancy study. The chain recombines TRBV18 with TRBJ1-2, with D hard to call. The specimen was peripheral blood, collected after pregnancy. DNA for the CDR3: TGTGCCAGCTCACCACCGACGGACTATCCCAATGGCTACACCTTC. Residues: CASSPPTDYPNGYTF. Combining the CDR3 with reference TRBV18 and TRBJ1-2 gives the whole variable domain NAGVMQNPRHLVRRRGQEARLRCSPMKGHSHVYWYRQLPEEGLKFMVYLQKENIIDESGMPKERFSAEFPKEGPSILRIQQVVRGDSAAYFCASSPPTDYPNGYTFGSGTRLTVV.